A selection of T cell receptor beta chains follows, all from one sample in a study of response to subunit inactivated influenza vaccine. TCRdb re-derived calls from the RT-PCR reads in MiXCR, one entry per CDR3 protein. The sample holds 450,000 to 600,000 distinct CDR3 sequences, under 8.5% seen once. The sequencing used PBMCs from blood, collected roughly 24 months after vaccination. The receptors were sampled from a man aged 50-75 years who received an inactivated influenza vaccine. The CDR3 runs from the conserved cysteine through the conserved F or W. The D gene is left open where the match is weak. Expanded clones get a size class; other rows say once, few or many, or leave the size out.

D gene	clone size	V gene	J gene	CDR3 DNA	CDR3 protein
TRBD2	few	TRBV12-3/TRBV12-4	TRBJ2-7	TGTGCCAGCAGTTTAGTAGGGGGAGTTAGCGGGAACTTCTACGAGCAGTACTTC	CASSLVGGVSGNFYEQYF
NA	many	TRBV6-2/TRBV6-3	TRBJ2-7	TGTGCCAGCAGCCCAACCTCTATCGAGCAGTACTTC	CASSPTSIEQYF
NA	NA	TRBV29-1	TRBJ2-3	TGCAGCGTTCGACAAGCTAGCACAGATACGCAGTATTTT	CSVRQASTDTQYF
NA	NA	TRBV12-3/TRBV12-4	TRBJ1-2	TGTGCCAGCAGTTTCCAGGGATCCTACGGCTACACCTTC	CASSFQGSYGYTF
TRBD1	few	TRBV20-1	TRBJ1-1	TGCAGTGCTAAAAAAGGGGGCAGGGAAGCTTTCTTT	CSAKKGGREAFF
NA	few	TRBV3-1	TRBJ2-1	TGTGCCAGCAGCCCGAGACCAGCAGACAATGAGCAGTTCTTC	CASSPRPADNEQFF
NA	many	TRBV5-1	TRBJ2-1	TGCGCCAGCAGCCCACAATTCAATGAGCAGTTCTTC	CASSPQFNEQFF
NA	NA	TRBV7-2	TRBJ2-5	TGTGCCAGCAGCTTATCTAGCAGTAAAGAGACCCAGTACTTC	CASSLSSSKETQYF
NA	many	TRBV20-1	TRBJ2-7	TGCAGTGCTAGAGGTTCTCCAGGGGCTACCTACGAGCAGTACTTC	CSARGSPGATYEQYF
NA	NA	TRBV7-2	TRBJ1-4	TGTGCCAGCAGCTTAGGCAAGGGTTTGGGTGAAAAACTGTTTTTT	CASSLGKGLGEKLFF
NA	NA	TRBV9	TRBJ2-2	TGTGCCAGCAGCCACCGGCCCGGGGAGCTGTTTTTT	CASSHRPGELFF
NA	few	TRBV20-1	TRBJ1-1	TGCAGTGCTAGAGACGGGTACACTGAAGCTTTCTTT	CSARDGYTEAFF
TRBD2	NA	TRBV20-1	TRBJ2-7	TGCAGTGCTAGCGGGGGGATCTACGAGCAGTACTTC	CSASGGIYEQYF
NA	few	TRBV6-1	TRBJ2-1	TGTGCCAGCAGCCCGGTACTCTACAATGAGCAGTTCTTC	CASSPVLYNEQFF
TRBD1	NA	TRBV18	TRBJ1-1	TGTGCCAGCTCACAAATGGAGGGGGCCGAAGCTTTCTTT	CASSQMEGAEAFF
NA	NA	TRBV15	TRBJ2-3	TGTGCCACCAGCACCGGGAGCACAGATACGCAGTATTTT	CATSTGSTDTQYF
NA	many	TRBV18	TRBJ1-3	TGTGCCAGCTCACCCCCAGGGGCTGGAAACACCATATATTTT	CASSPPGAGNTIYF
TRBD2	NA	TRBV20-1	TRBJ2-1	TGCAGTGCTAGAGGTCGGACTAGCGGGAGTGCCTCCTACAATGAGCAGTTCTTC	CSARGRTSGSASYNEQFF
NA	few	TRBV25-1	TRBJ2-7	TGTGCCAGCAGTGGCTACGCCAGCTCCTACGAGCAGTACTTC	CASSGYASSYEQYF
NA	few	TRBV28	TRBJ2-3	TGTGCCAGCAGTCGGGCAGGACACACAGATACGCAGTATTTT	CASSRAGHTDTQYF
NA	NA	TRBV7-2	TRBJ2-5	TGTGCCAGCAGCTTATTTGGTACTACTGGGGAGACCCAGTACTTC	CASSLFGTTGETQYF
NA	few	TRBV18	TRBJ2-1	TGTGCCAGCTCACCACCGAGTCAGGGCGCCTACAATGAGCAGTTCTTC	CASSPPSQGAYNEQFF
NA	few	TRBV12-3/TRBV12-4	TRBJ2-5	TGTGCCAGCTCCGTGCGGGGGCACCAAGAGACCCAGTACTTC	CASSVRGHQETQYF
TRBD1	few	TRBV5-1	TRBJ2-7	TGCGCCAGCAGCTTGGGCGGACAGGGTCTCGAGCAGTACTTC	CASSLGGQGLEQYF
NA	NA	TRBV20-1	TRBJ2-7	TGCAGTGGCGAGATGTACGAGCAGTACTTC	CSGEMYEQYF
NA	many	TRBV29-1	TRBJ1-5	TGCAGCGTTGGACTTTCGGACAACGGCAATCAGCCCCAGCATTTT	CSVGLSDNGNQPQHF
TRBD1	many	TRBV5-1	TRBJ2-1	TGCGCCAGCAGCTTGGGGGGACAGACTTACAATGAGCAGTTCTTC	CASSLGGQTYNEQFF